These 3 T cell receptor beta chains came from one sample sequenced in a study of T cells of healthy individuals. TCRdb ran MiXCR on the 5' RACE reads and lists one entry per CDR3 protein. The sample includes tens of thousands of distinct CDR3 sequences, around 16% of them seen just once. The receptor source for this set is a human donor in good health.

CDR3 sequence: CAISEGGRATGQETQYF. CDR3 nucleotide sequence: TGTGCCATCAGTGAGGGGGGACGGGCGACCGGGCAAGAGACCCAGTACTTC. The chain recombines TRBV10-3 with TRBJ2-5, with D perhaps being TRBD1 or TRBD2 (5 bases each). CDR3 length equals 17 residues. Trimming removed 2 bases at V and 2 bases at J, with 18 bases between. Germline CDR1 and CDR2: ENHRY and SYGVKD.

This clonotype came up many times. J is TRBJ2-7 and V is TRBV3-1; TRBD2 is a possible D gene (5 bases). CDR1 is LGHDT, CDR2 YNNKEL, per germline (reference sequence). CDR3 length: 14 residues. Trimming shortened V by 0 bases and J by 0 bases, and 6 bases separated the two germline ends. The CDR3 region is CASSQEADSYEQYF. CDR3 nucleotide sequence: TGTGCCAGCAGCCAAGAAGCGGACTCCTACGAGCAGTACTTC.

The rearrangement joins TRBV2 to TRBJ2-2; 13 bases map to TRBD2. With 5 bases clipped from V and 6 bases from J, the junction kept 6 bases outside the gene matches. CDR1 and CDR2 from the germline V gene are SNHLY and FYNNEI. This CDR3 has 16 amino acids. CDR3 in amino acids: CASSNGLAGAPGELFF. The CDR3, as DNA: TGTGCCAGCAGTAACGGACTAGCGGGAGCCCCCGGGGAGCTGTTTTTT.